A single sample is the source of the 25 T cell receptor beta chains below, sequenced in a study of shared clonotypes between healthy human individuals. The method was immunoSEQ multiplex PCR; TCRdb's version includes in-frame clones alone and lacks a portion of them. The sample lists more than 2 million clones; 85% to 95% were seen once. Sequencing input: naive CD4+ T cells sorted from blood. The subset: CD45RA+ positively selected. The source is a man between 18 and 35 years old in good health.

The V gene is TRBV5-1, the J gene TRBJ1-1; 8 positions agree with TRBD1. V trimming: 7 bases; J trimming: 8 bases; junction bases outside the gene matches: 7. Germline V CDR1 and CDR2: SGHRS, YFSETQ. The CDR3 loop spans 12 amino acids. DNA for the CDR3: TGCGCCAGCTCCGACAGGGGAGGAGAAGCTTTCTTT. Protein product: CASSDRGGEAFF.

J is TRBJ2-5 and V is TRBV10-3; TRBD2 agrees at 7 bases. The CDR3 sequence is 15 residues long. Trimming removed 0 bases from V and 1 base from J; junction bases left unmatched: 2. The germline V gene has CDR1 ENHRY and CDR2 SYGVKD. The CDR3 sequence is CAISESPSGQETQYF. The CDR3 DNA sequence: TGTGCCATCAGTGAGTCGCCTAGCGGCCAAGAGACCCAGTACTTC.

This rearrangement joins TRBV9 to TRBJ1-6; D is uncertain. V lost 6 bases and J 0 bases, leaving 13 bases between the germline ends. Germline V gene sequence: CDR1 SGDLS, CDR2 YYNGEE. There are 16 residues in the CDR3. This CDR3 reads CASNGAGNSYNSPLHF. The CDR3 DNA follows: TGTGCCAGCAACGGAGCGGGGAACTCCTATAATTCACCCCTCCACTTT.

V gene TRBV7-9 combines with J gene TRBJ1-4; D uncertain. The germline V gene has CDR1 SEHNR and CDR2 FQNEAQ (reference sequence). Trimming shortened V by 8 bases and J by 4 bases, and 2 bases separated the two germline ends. This CDR3 region has 10 residues. The DNA for the CDR3 is TGTGCCAGCGGTAATGAAAAACTGTTTTTT. Translation gives CASGNEKLFF.

V is TRBV6-6 and J is TRBJ2-5; 7 nucleotides match TRBD2. The CDR3 spans 14 residues. V shed 7 bases and J 2 bases; nucleotides not matched to a gene: 7. Germline CDR1 is MNHNY and CDR2 is SVGAGI (reference sequence). The CDR3 bases are TGTGCCAGCACCAAGGGAGGGTTACAAGAGACCCAGTACTTC. Its translation is CASTKGGLQETQYF.

The chain is built from TRBV10-2 and TRBJ1-1, with 7 bases identical to TRBD1. The germline gives CDR1 WSHSY, CDR2 SAAADI. The CDR3 is 14 amino acids. The junction had 8 bases not matched to a gene; V was cut back by 9 bases and J by 1 base. The CDR3 spells CARKPGGPNTEAFF. The CDR3 DNA reads TGCGCCAGGAAACCAGGGGGACCGAACACTGAAGCTTTCTTT.

V and J are TRBV10-2 and TRBJ1-4; D not certain. The CDR3 is 16 residues long. V was pared by 3 bases and J by 4 bases, with 15 bases between. Germline CDR1 and CDR2: WSHSY and SAAADI. CDR3 nucleotides: TGCGCCAGCAGTGACCCACGGACCCTACTTAATGAAAAACTGTTTTTT. Translating gives CASSDPRTLLNEKLFF.

This chain connects TRBV12-2 to TRBJ2-7; TRBD2 is taken as the D call from the table, unchecked against the DNA. TRBV12-2 is a pseudogene segment. The CDR3 has 18 amino acids. The CDR3 DNA sequence: TGTGCAAGTCGCTTAGACCGGGGGGCTAGCGGAACTACCTACGAGCAGTACTTC. It yields the protein CASRLDRGASGTTYEQYF.

This chain uses TRBV6-4 with TRBJ1-6; 11 nucleotides line up with TRBD1. After removal of 3 bases from V and 10 bases from J, the junction contained 2 bases not matched to a gene. The CDR3 extends over 14 amino acids. Germline CDR1 and CDR2: MRHNA and SNTAGT. CDR3 nucleotide sequence: TGTGCCAGCAGTGAGGGGACAGGGGGATCACCCCTCCACTTT. Its protein is CASSEGTGGSPLHF.

The V and J genes are TRBV4-3 and TRBJ1-1; TRBD1 agrees at 9 bases. V lost 0 bases to trimming and J lost 1 base; unmatched junction nucleotides: 3. The CDR3 totals 16 residues. CDR1 and CDR2 from the germline V gene are LGHNA and YSLEER. The CDR3 bases are TGCGCCAGCAGCCAAGAAATGGGACAGGGGAACACTGAAGCTTTCTTT. It yields the protein CASSQEMGQGNTEAFF.

The genes are TRBV19 and TRBJ1-5; TRBD1 matches at 8 bases. The junction had 8 bases not matched to a gene; V was cut back by 1 base and J by 0 bases. Per the germline V gene, CDR1 is LNHDA and CDR2 is SQIVND (reference sequence). The CDR3 sequence is 18 residues long. CDR3 sequence (DNA): TGTGCCAGTAGTATAGCCAGGGGGCGTCTATATAGCAATCAGCCCCAGCATTTT. Encoded protein: CASSIARGRLYSNQPQHF.

This clone occurred a few times. The CDR3 sequence: CASSLGLAGTNEQFF. The CDR3, as DNA: TGTGCCAGCAGCCTGGGACTAGCGGGAACCAATGAGCAGTTCTTC. The V call is TRBV7-9, the J call TRBJ2-1; 13 bases are a match to TRBD2. Germline CDR1 and CDR2: SEHNR and FQNEAQ (reference sequence). V was clipped by 5 bases and J by 6 bases; unmatched bases: 4. The CDR3 consists of 15 residues. Based on the CDR3 plus reference TRBV7-9 and TRBJ2-1, the full variable domain is DTGVSQNPRHKITKRGQNVTFRCDPISEHNRLYWYRQTLGQGPEFLTYFQNEAQLEKSRLLSDRFSAERPKGSFSTLEIQRTEQGDSAMYLCASSLGLAGTNEQFFGPGTRLTVL.

The CDR3 sequence is CASSVDAGGPSHNEQFF. The CDR3 DNA reads as TGTGCCAGCAGCGTAGATGCGGGTGGGCCTTCCCACAATGAGCAGTTCTTC. This chain connects TRBV9 to TRBJ2-1; D is perhaps TRBD2 (5 bases). Germline lookup yields CDR1 SGDLS and CDR2 YYNGEE. Between the trimmed V and J ends, which lost 0 bases and 5 bases, there was a span of 18 bases. This CDR3 comprises 17 residues.

The genes are TRBV6-6 and TRBJ1-6, with 9 bases matching TRBD1. V dropped 6 bases and J dropped 6; count of bases not matched to a gene: 3. The CDR3 has 14 residues. CDR1 is MNHNY and CDR2 is SVGAGI in the germline V gene (reference sequence). CDR3 loop: CASRQGASNSPLHF. The CDR3 DNA is TGTGCCAGCAGACAGGGGGCAAGTAATTCACCCCTCCACTTT.

The V gene is TRBV7-9, the J gene TRBJ2-2, with D possibly matching TRBD1 (5 bases). V was pared by 1 base and J by 6 bases, with 9 bases between. The CDR3 extends over 14 amino acids. Germline V gene sequence: CDR1 SEHNR, CDR2 FQNEAQ (reference sequence). The CDR3 protein is CASSLVEGAGELFF. CDR3 nucleotide sequence: TGTGCCAGCAGCTTAGTGGAAGGGGCCGGGGAGCTGTTTTTT. Combining the CDR3 with reference TRBV7-9 and TRBJ2-2 gives the whole variable domain DTGVSQNPRHKITKRGQNVTFRCDPISEHNRLYWYRQTLGQGPEFLTYFQNEAQLEKSRLLSDRFSAERPKGSFSTLEIQRTEQGDSAMYLCASSLVEGAGELFFGEGSRLTVL.

The V call is TRBV6-1, the J call TRBJ2-7; D might be TRBD2 (5 bases). V was cut by 4 bases and J by 1 base, with 14 bases left in between. The CDR3 extends over 15 amino acids. The V gene's germline CDR1 is MNHNS and CDR2 SASEGT. CDR3: CASSALKLGSYEQYF. CDR3 nucleotide sequence: TGTGCCAGCAGTGCCCTGAAACTAGGTTCCTACGAGCAGTACTTC.

This clone was seen once. V and J are TRBV5-4 and TRBJ1-1, with D perhaps TRBD1 (6 bases). Germline CDR1 SGHNT, CDR2 YYREEE (reference sequence). The CDR3 loop spans 13 amino acids. V dropped 4 bases and J dropped 10 bases, with 17 bases sitting between them. Here the CDR3 reads CASSPVGGLGAFF. CDR3 in DNA: TGTGCCAGCAGCCCCGTTGGGGGGCTAGGAGCTTTCTTT.

The chain joins TRBV11-1 to TRBJ2-7, with D possibly called TRBD1 or TRBD2 (6 bases each). V was shortened by 2 bases and J by 4 bases, with 9 bases between the two germline ends. This CDR3 comprises 13 residues. The germline V gene has CDR1 SGHAT and CDR2 FQDESV (reference sequence). The CDR3 here is CASSLRGAYEQYF. For the CDR3, the DNA is TGTGCCAGCAGCTTAAGGGGGGCTTACGAGCAGTACTTC.

The chain is built from TRBV27 and TRBJ2-7, with unresolved D. Germline values: CDR1 MNHEY, CDR2 SMNVEV (reference sequence). The CDR3 has 14 residues. V lost 2 bases, J lost 1 base, and 9 bases lay in between. CDR3 in amino acids: CASSLGEGSYEQYF. The DNA of the CDR3 is TGTGCCAGCAGTTTAGGGGAAGGATCCTACGAGCAGTACTTC.

The V gene is TRBV5-1, the J gene TRBJ1-2; 8 positions agree with TRBD1. Germline CDR1 SGHRS, CDR2 YFSETQ. V gave up 5 bases and J gave up 1 base; unmatched junction bases: 10. The length of the CDR3 is 16 residues. Here the CDR3 DNA reads TGCGCCAGCAGTTCGGGACAGGAGGGGAATAACTATGGCTACACCTTC. Translating gives CASSSGQEGNNYGYTF.

This clone showed up just once. One junction end disagrees with the germline gene, perhaps due to a read error. V and J are TRBV7-7 and TRBJ1-2; no firm D call. The CDR3 consists of 16 residues. Germline loops: CDR1 SSHAT, CDR2 FNYEAQ (reference sequence). In nucleotides, the CDR3 is TGTGCTAGCAGCCTCCGGGATAATGGGCAGGTCAATGGCTACACCTTC. This sequence encodes CASSLRDNGQVNGYTF.

This clone has more than one count but fewer than ten. V usage is TRBV10-3 and J usage is TRBJ2-3; D remains unclear. The germline CDR1 and CDR2 sequences are ENHRY and SYGVKD. The CDR3 covers 12 residues. Trimming stripped 0 bases from V and 4 bases from J, with 2 bases between. DNA of the CDR3: TGTGCCATCAGTGAGTCGTCAGATACGCAGTATTTT. This translates into CAISESSDTQYF.

This clone has just one count. CDR3 DNA sequence: TGCGCCAGCAGCCAAGATCCTATGGGTAATCAGCCCCAGCATTTT. This encodes CASSQDPMGNQPQHF. This chain connects TRBV4-3 to TRBJ1-5; D is unresolved. Germline CDR1 and CDR2: LGHNA and YSLEER. There are 15 residues in the CDR3. Trimming removed 0 bases at V and 4 bases at J, with 10 bases between.

This chain connects TRBV2 to TRBJ2-7, with 11 bases fitting TRBD2. Germline V lookup: CDR1 SNHLY, CDR2 FYNNEI. V was pared by 8 bases and J by 12 bases, with 6 bases of the junction left unmatched. CDR3 length: 11 amino acids. CDR3 in amino acids: CASGGLADSYF. CDR3 nucleotides: TGTGCCAGCGGGGGACTAGCGGACTCGTACTTC.

This clone appeared once. Other DNA sequences within the sample encode an identical CDR3. This rearrangement joins TRBV7-9 to TRBJ2-7, with TRBD2 matching over 9 bases. The CDR3 extends over 15 amino acids. J lost 1 base, V lost 1 base, and 2 bases had no gene match. Per the germline V gene, CDR1 is SEHNR and CDR2 is FQNEAQ (reference sequence). CDR3 region: CASSLGGLASYEQYF. The CDR3 coding sequence is TGTGCCAGCAGCTTAGGTGGACTAGCGTCCTACGAGCAGTACTTC.